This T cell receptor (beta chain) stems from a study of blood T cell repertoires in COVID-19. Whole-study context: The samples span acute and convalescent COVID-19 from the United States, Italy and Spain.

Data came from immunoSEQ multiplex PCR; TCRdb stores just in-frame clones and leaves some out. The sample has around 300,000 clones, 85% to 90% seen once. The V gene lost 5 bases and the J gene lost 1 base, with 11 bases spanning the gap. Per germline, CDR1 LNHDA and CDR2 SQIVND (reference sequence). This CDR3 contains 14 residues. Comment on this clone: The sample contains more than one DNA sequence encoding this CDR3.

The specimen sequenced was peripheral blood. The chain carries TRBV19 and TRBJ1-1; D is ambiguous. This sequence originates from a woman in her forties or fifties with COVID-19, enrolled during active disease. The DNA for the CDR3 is TGTGCCAGTAGTGATCCCCCGGGGAACACTGAAGCTTTCTTT. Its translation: CASSDPPGNTEAFF. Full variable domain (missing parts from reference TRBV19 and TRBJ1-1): DGGITQSPKYLFRKEGQNVTLSCEQNLNHDAMYWYRQDPGQGLRLIYYSQIVNDFQKGDIAEGYSVSREKKESFPLTVTSAQKNPTAFYLCASSDPPGNTEAFFGQGTRLTVV.